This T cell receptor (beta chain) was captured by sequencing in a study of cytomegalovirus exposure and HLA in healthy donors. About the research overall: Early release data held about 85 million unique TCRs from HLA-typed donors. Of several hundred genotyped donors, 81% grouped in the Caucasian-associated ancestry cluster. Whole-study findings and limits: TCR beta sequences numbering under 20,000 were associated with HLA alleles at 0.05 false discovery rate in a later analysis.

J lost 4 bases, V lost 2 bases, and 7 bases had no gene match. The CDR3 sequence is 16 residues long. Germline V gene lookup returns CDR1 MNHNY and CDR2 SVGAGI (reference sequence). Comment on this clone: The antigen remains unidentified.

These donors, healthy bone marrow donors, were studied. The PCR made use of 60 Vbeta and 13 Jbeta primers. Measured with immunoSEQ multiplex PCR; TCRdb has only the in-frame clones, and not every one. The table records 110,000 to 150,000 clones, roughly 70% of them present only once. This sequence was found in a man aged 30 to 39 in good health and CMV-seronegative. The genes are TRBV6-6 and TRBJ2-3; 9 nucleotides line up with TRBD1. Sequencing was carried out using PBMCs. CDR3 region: CASSYGTGFTPDTQYF. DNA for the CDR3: TGTGCCAGCAGTTACGGGACAGGGTTTACCCCAGATACGCAGTATTTT.